This TCR beta chain was recorded in a study of shared clonotypes between healthy human individuals. The assay was immunoSEQ multiplex PCR, and TCRdb's table has in-frame clones only and misses some. Of some 2.1 million clones in the sample, less than 95% were seen once. Germline values: CDR1 MRHNA, CDR2 SNTAGT. After removal of 3 bases from V and 4 bases from J, the junction contained 5 bases not matched to a gene. The CDR3 spans 15 residues. In the naive CD8 group, cells lacked CD45RO and were positively selected for CCR7, so terminally differentiated effector memory CD45RA+ cells were left out. This chain connects TRBV6-4 to TRBJ2-1; TRBD2 matches at 8 bases. The material sequenced was naive CD8+ T cells sorted from blood. This receptor was obtained from a man younger than 35 in good health. The CDR3 sequence is CASSERGGAYNEQFF. The CDR3 DNA reads TGTGCCAGCAGTGAACGGGGGGGGGCATACAATGAGCAGTTCTTC.